One sample yielded the 25 T cell receptor beta chains listed below, sequenced in a study of T cell changes during pregnancy in multiple sclerosis. Assay: immunoSEQ multiplex PCR; the TCRdb copy retains only in-frame clones and omits some. The sample lists more than 80,000 clones, roughly 95% seen once, with more than 1% in the top ten. The material was peripheral blood, obtained in the second trimester of pregnancy. The receptors derive from a female donor with multiple sclerosis, enrolled in a pregnancy study.

As DNA, the CDR3 is TGTGCCAGCAGCTTAGCACCGGGACTTAAGTACCAAGAGACCCAGTACTTC. This gives the protein CASSLAPGLKYQETQYF. V gene TRBV11-2 combines with J gene TRBJ2-5, with D tentatively TRBD2 (6 bases). The CDR3 loop spans 17 amino acids. Per germline, CDR1 SGHAT and CDR2 FQNNGV. The V gene lost 1 base and the J gene lost 0 bases, with 15 bases spanning the gap.

This chain links TRBV11-1 with TRBJ1-1, with unresolved D. Deletions cut 2 bases from V and 4 bases from J, with 8 bases between. The germline gives CDR1 SGHAT, CDR2 FQDESV (reference sequence). The CDR3 is 13 amino acids. The CDR3 spells CASSLMRTTEAFF. The CDR3, as DNA: TGTGCCAGCAGCTTAATGCGAACCACTGAAGCTTTCTTT.

The J gene is TRBJ2-7, the V gene TRBV27; 7 nucleotides line up with TRBD1. The CDR3 covers 14 residues. CDR1 and CDR2 (germline): MNHEY, SMNVEV (reference sequence). The V and J ends lost 3 bases and 3 bases, in that order; junction bases with no gene match: 5. CDR3 sequence: CASSFSGQYYEQYF. For the CDR3, the DNA is TGTGCCAGCAGTTTCTCGGGACAGTACTACGAGCAGTACTTC.

A single count supports this clone. The V and J genes are TRBV4-3 and TRBJ1-5, with D possibly TRBD1 on 5 matching bases. This CDR3 is 14 amino acids long. Between the trimmed V and J ends, which lost 0 bases and 10 bases, there was a span of 13 bases. In germline, CDR1 is LGHNA, CDR2 YSLEER. CDR3: CASSQDQNRSPQHF. CDR3 DNA: TGCGCCAGCAGCCAAGATCAAAACAGGTCACCCCAGCATTTT.

This clone showed up just a few times. The chain combines TRBV18 with TRBJ1-1; D may be TRBD1 (5 bases). With 5 bases removed from V and 5 bases from J, the gap between germline ends came to 15 bases. Germline CDR1 KGHSH, CDR2 LQKENI. The CDR3 consists of 14 residues. The CDR3 region is CASSSGGVGTEAFF. CDR3 coding DNA: TGTGCCAGCTCATCGGGGGGTGTAGGAACTGAAGCTTTCTTT.

This clone was observed a single time. This rearrangement joins TRBV19 to TRBJ1-2; unclear D gene. V was cut by 10 bases and J by 4 bases, with 16 bases left in between. The CDR3 extends over 13 amino acids. Germline V gene data show CDR1 as LNHDA and CDR2 as SQIVND (reference sequence). DNA of the CDR3: TGTGCCACCGCAGGCCAACTAGTCTATGGCTACACCTTC. Its protein product is CATAGQLVYGYTF.

The chain carries TRBV5-1 and TRBJ2-1; 7 positions match TRBD1. Germline V lookup: CDR1 SGHRS, CDR2 YFSETQ. This CDR3 has 15 residues. J gave up 4 bases and V 4 bases, and 8 bases lay outside the gene matches. DNA for the CDR3: TGCGCCAGCAGCGCAACGGACAGGACTTACAATGAGCAGTTCTTC. Amino acids: CASSATDRTYNEQFF.

V is TRBV5-8 and J is TRBJ2-7; D not certain. Trimming cost V 4 bases and J 0 bases, with 8 bases left between them. The V gene's germline CDR1 is SGHTS and CDR2 YDEGEE. The CDR3 runs 13 residues. The CDR3 bases are TGTGCCAGCAGCGAACCCAGCTCCTACGAGCAGTACTTC. Translating it yields CASSEPSSYEQYF.

This clone appeared a few times. The chain couples TRBV10-3 to TRBJ1-2; D possibly corresponds to TRBD1 (5 bases). In germline, CDR1 is ENHRY, CDR2 SYGVKD. Trimming cost V 0 bases and J 7 bases, with 12 bases left between them. The CDR3 extends over 14 amino acids. The CDR3 spells CAISESQGATGYTF. The CDR3 DNA sequence: TGTGCCATCAGTGAGTCTCAAGGGGCAACTGGCTACACCTTC.

The chain is built from TRBV28 and TRBJ2-7, with 8 bases matching TRBD1. There are 15 residues in the CDR3. Germline-derived CDR1 and CDR2 are MDHEN and SYDVKM. Trimming took 6 bases from V and 4 from J; bases not matched to a gene: 11. The CDR3 here is CASSPRQGLGYEQYF. The CDR3 nucleotides are TGTGCCAGCAGCCCTCGACAGGGGTTGGGGTACGAGCAGTACTTC.

This chain connects TRBV30 to TRBJ1-1; no definite D call. In germline, CDR1 is GTSNPN, CDR2 SVGIG (reference sequence). This CDR3 is 12 amino acids long. The V end was cut by 3 bases, the J end by 6 bases, with 11 bases between. CDR3 in amino acids: CAWREARAEAFF. Here the CDR3 DNA reads TGTGCCTGGAGAGAGGCAAGAGCTGAAGCTTTCTTT.

The genes are TRBV11-2 and TRBJ2-7; maybe TRBD2 (6 bases). Trimming pared 2 bases from V and 5 bases from J, leaving 10 bases between. The CDR3 has 13 residues. The germline V gene encodes CDR1 SGHAT and CDR2 FQNNGV. The CDR3 is CASSLRRANEQYF. The CDR3 coding sequence is TGTGCCAGCAGCTTAAGGAGGGCCAACGAGCAGTACTTC.

CDR3 residues: CSVEGTGPFSEQYF. The CDR3 nucleotides are TGCAGCGTAGAGGGGACAGGGCCCTTTTCCGAGCAGTACTTC. V is TRBV29-1 and J is TRBJ2-7; the match to TRBD1 covers 9 bases. The CDR3 has 14 amino acids. Germline values: CDR1 SQVTM, CDR2 ANQGSEA. V gave up 6 bases and J gave up 6 bases; unmatched junction bases: 12.

This sequence joins TRBV27 and TRBJ1-2, with D hard to call. In germline, CDR1 is MNHEY, CDR2 SMNVEV (reference sequence). V lost 5 bases to trimming and J lost 0 bases, with 10 bases between them. The CDR3 is 14 amino acids. The CDR3 protein is CASSPRSPNYGYTF. The CDR3, as DNA: TGTGCCAGCAGTCCCCGGAGTCCTAACTATGGCTACACCTTC.

This clone was detected once. The V and J genes are TRBV7-8 and TRBJ1-2; 7 bases map to TRBD1. CDR3 size: 13 residues. Germline CDR1 reads SGHVS; CDR2 reads FQNEAQ. V shed 5 bases, J shed 7 bases, and the junction held 7 bases outside the gene matches. In DNA form, the CDR3 reads TGTGCCAGCAGCCCACAGGGGTTTAGTGGCTACACCTTC. Its protein product is CASSPQGFSGYTF.

V usage is TRBV4-2 and J usage is TRBJ1-1; D gene unclear. This CDR3 is built from 14 residues. Germline V lookup: CDR1 LGHNA, CDR2 YNFKEQ. V lost 5 bases to trimming and J lost 5 bases, with 15 bases between them. The CDR3 loop reads CASSAGGPGTEAFF. The CDR3 nucleotides read TGTGCCAGCAGCGCTGGAGGCCCCGGTACTGAAGCTTTCTTT.

The chain combines TRBV6-5 with TRBJ2-7; D is possibly TRBD2 (6 bases). Trimming took off 2 bases at V and 4 bases at J, with 15 bases between the two ends. The CDR3 consists of 15 residues. Per germline, CDR1 MNHEY and CDR2 SVGAGI. The CDR3 sequence: CASSYVGSGTYEQYF. The CDR3 DNA is TGTGCCAGCAGTTACGTCGGCAGTGGGACTTACGAGCAGTACTTC.

This chain uses TRBV7-2 with TRBJ2-7; TRBD1 aligns across 8 bases. V was pared by 7 bases and J by 2 bases, with 7 bases of the junction left unmatched. The CDR3 spans 14 residues. The germline CDR1 and CDR2 sequences are SGHTA and FQGNSA. The CDR3 coding sequence is TGTGCCAGCAACTACGGGACAGGAACCTACGAGCAGTACTTC. Translated, it gives CASNYGTGTYEQYF.

This sequence joins TRBV30 and TRBJ2-1, with a weak D call TRBD1 (5 bases). V was cut by 0 bases and J by 0 bases, with 6 bases left in between. The CDR3 runs 14 residues. Per germline, CDR1 GTSNPN and CDR2 SVGIG (reference sequence). Written as DNA, the CDR3 is TGTGCCTGGAGTGTAGGGGCCTCCTACAATGAGCAGTTCTTC. Its protein product is CAWSVGASYNEQFF.

The chain carries TRBV28 and TRBJ2-2; TRBD2 matches at 8 bases. V dropped 8 bases and J dropped 7; count of bases not matched to a gene: 21. This CDR3 comprises 18 residues. Germline CDR1 and CDR2: MDHEN and SYDVKM. CDR3 sequence: CASSTFLRREGLGGELFF. The CDR3, as DNA: TGTGCCAGCTCAACTTTTCTAAGACGGGAGGGCCTTGGCGGGGAGCTGTTTTTT.

The chain combines TRBV4-1 with TRBJ2-1; 11 nucleotides match TRBD2. CDR1 and CDR2 from the germline V gene are MGHRA and YSYEKL. V shed 7 bases, J shed 3 bases, and the junction held 8 bases outside the gene matches. This CDR3 contains 16 residues. The CDR3 DNA reads as TGCGCCAGCACCCTCGGTGGGACTAGCGGCTACAATGAGCAGTTCTTC. Translation: CASTLGGTSGYNEQFF.

The CDR3 nucleotides are TGTGCCAGCAGCGTAGGGGTGGAGGGGGCGCCTGGAAACACCATATATTTT. Amino acids: CASSVGVEGAPGNTIYF. The chain has TRBV9 and TRBJ1-3; TRBD1 aligns across 7 bases. Trimming cost V 0 bases and J 2 bases; bases outside gene matches: 8. This CDR3 spans 17 amino acids. Per the germline V gene, CDR1 is SGDLS and CDR2 is YYNGEE.

The J gene is TRBJ1-2, the V gene TRBV13; 8 bases are a match to TRBD1. Germline lookup yields CDR1 PRHDT and CDR2 FYEKMQ (reference sequence). The CDR3 sequence is 13 residues long. With V trimmed by 5 bases and J by 8 bases, 7 bases remained unmatched. CDR3 coding DNA: TGTGCCAGCAGCCCCCAGGACAGGGAAGGCTACACCTTC. Its translation is CASSPQDREGYTF.

The chain employs TRBV6-5 and TRBJ1-1; tentative D call: TRBD1 (6 bases). The V and J ends lost 2 bases and 1 base respectively, with 11 bases between them. The CDR3 consists of 15 residues. Germline CDR1 reads MNHEY; CDR2 reads SVGAGI. CDR3 bases: TGTGCCAGCAGTTACAGGACAGCATCGAACACTGAAGCTTTCTTT. It translates to CASSYRTASNTEAFF.

The chain uses TRBV28 and TRBJ1-5; D uncertain. The CDR3 covers 14 residues. CDR1 is MDHEN and CDR2 is SYDVKM in the germline V gene. V was cut by 8 bases and J by 1 base, with 12 bases left in between. CDR3 coding DNA: TGTGCCAGCGTGGTTTTACTGAGCAATCAGCCCCAGCATTTT. Its translation is CASVVLLSNQPQHF. The full variable domain, rest sourced from reference TRBV28 and TRBJ1-5, is DVKVTQSSRYLVKRTGEKVFLECVQDMDHENMFWYRQDPGLGLRLIYFSYDVKMKEKGDIPEGYSVSREKKERFSLILESASTNQTSMYLCASVVLLSNQPQHFGDGTRLSIL.